The present T cell receptor (beta chain) was sequenced within a study of chemoradiotherapy in HPV16-positive cancers. V was trimmed by 8 bases and J by 2 bases, leaving 10 bases between them. Germline-derived CDR1 and CDR2 are MNHEY and SVGAGI. This CDR3 comprises 13 residues. The data were produced by immunoSEQ multiplex PCR, yet TCRdb's version contains in-frame clones alone and is incomplete. The table records about 15,000 clones, roughly 74% of them present only once. This clone was seen a few times. Sampling was conducted from a patient who underwent chemoradiotherapy. The chain couples TRBV6-5 to TRBJ1-3; D ambiguous. The clonotype comes from a human donor with HPV-associated anogenital cancer. In nucleotides, the CDR3 is TGTGCCAGCTCCGGGCGGACTGGAAACACCATATATTTT. This translates into CASSGRTGNTIYF.